This TCR beta chain was documented in a study of OX40 agonist ivuxolimab in advanced cancers. Trimming took off 4 bases at V and 7 bases at J, with 10 bases between the two ends. The CDR3 is made up of 12 amino acids. Per germline, CDR1 SEHNR and CDR2 FQNEAQ (reference sequence). Libraries were prepared by immunoSEQ multiplex PCR; TCRdb keeps only in-frame clonotypes and omits some of them. The sample lists some 72,000 clones, around 94% occurring once. The chain has TRBV7-9 and TRBJ1-2; TRBD1 might be the D (5 bases). The source is an adult with an advanced solid tumor such as melanoma, head and neck, liver or kidney cancer. Sequencing used CD4+ or CD8+ T cells sorted from blood, obtained in a trial of the OX40 agonist ivuxolimab. CDR3 nucleotides: TGTGCCAGCAGCTCAATGGGGGGTGGCTACACCTTC. It yields the protein CASSSMGGGYTF.